These 22 T cell receptor beta chains were all obtained from the same sample, sequenced in a study of read filtering for tumor transcriptome and immune sequencing. The library was built from roughly 400 ng RNA with molecular barcoded adaptors for alpha/delta and beta/gamma chains. One entry per CDR3 protein results from TCRdb running MiXCR on the reads. The table includes fewer than 7,000 distinct CDR3 sequences, 21% detected once. The sample was a population of CD138-negative cells sorted from bone marrow. Receptors originate from a donor at least 40 years old with multiple myeloma.

Comment on this clonotype: Since no conserved phenylalanine or tryptophan closes the CDR3, a read error is the likely cause. This chain joins TRBV20-1 and TRBJ2-5; D could derive from TRBD1 or TRBD2 (5 bases each). V was pared by 5 bases and J by 7 bases, with 20 bases between. Germline CDR1 DFQATT, CDR2 SNEGSKA (reference sequence). The CDR3 contains 14 residues. The CDR3 DNA reads as TGCAGTGCTGGAGTTGGGACGGTTGACGGGACCCAGTACATC. Translating it yields CSAGVGTVDGTQYI.

Judged by abundance, this clonotype is medium-sized (0.01 to 0.1%). The V and J genes are TRBV20-1 and TRBJ2-5, with D perhaps matching TRBD2 (5 bases). The CDR3 has 13 amino acids. CDR1 and CDR2 (germline): DFQATT, SNEGSKA (reference sequence). The V and J ends lost 0 bases and 10 bases respectively, with 15 bases between them. CDR3 DNA: TGCAGTGCTAGAGATCCCCTCGGGGTGGGCCAGTACTTC. The encoded protein is CSARDPLGVGQYF.

This clonotype was observed at least ten times. The gene calls are TRBV30 and TRBJ1-1; D is possibly TRBD1 (6 bases). The CDR3 extends over 14 amino acids. Germline lookup yields CDR1 GTSNPN and CDR2 SVGIG (reference sequence). The ends were cut back, 8 bases at V and 3 bases at J, with 19 bases in the middle. Here the CDR3 reads CARTIKTGDTEAFF. In DNA, the CDR3 is TGTGCCAGGACTATTAAGACAGGCGACACTGAAGCTTTCTTT.

In its sample, this clonotype was seen a few times. Given a far larger clone just one base away, this is likely a sequencing read error. The chain carries TRBV6-6 and TRBJ2-7; 8 nucleotides line up with TRBD1. Unmatched junction bases numbered 8, after V lost 4 bases and J lost 6 bases. Per the germline V gene, CDR1 is MNHNY and CDR2 is SVGAGI (reference sequence). The CDR3 sequence is 14 residues long. CDR3: CASSCGQGFSEQYF. CDR3 bases: TGTGCCAGCAGTTGCGGACAGGGATTCTCCGAGCAGTACTTC.

The gene calls are TRBV19 and TRBJ2-2, with unresolved D. The CDR3 extends over 13 amino acids. Germline V CDR1 and CDR2: LNHDA, SQIVND (reference sequence). V was cut by 4 bases and J by 1 base, with 4 bases left in between. CDR3: CASSTGNTGELFF. Here the CDR3 DNA reads TGTGCCAGTAGTACTGGGAACACCGGGGAGCTGTTTTTT.

As regards this clonotype: One end of the junction is discordant with germline, which a read error may explain. The chain is built from TRBV7-9 and TRBJ2-1; no firm D call. CDR1 is SEHNR and CDR2 is FQNEAQ in the germline V gene (reference sequence). This CDR3 comprises 14 residues. For the CDR3, the DNA is TGTGCCATCAGCTTAGGTGGGCAGGTCAATGAGCAGTTCTTC. It encodes CAISLGGQVNEQFF.

Turning to this clonotype: Just one base apart from a much larger clone, this may be a read error. Likely a read error: the CDR3 ends without its conserved phenylalanine or tryptophan. This chain joins TRBV6-1 and TRBJ1-4; D is uncertain. Germline assignment: CDR1 MNHNS and CDR2 SASEGT. Trimming took 6 bases from V and 7 from J, leaving 12 bases between them. The CDR3 contains 13 residues. The CDR3 spells CASRTGSGEKLFL. The DNA for the CDR3 is TGTGCCAGCAGGACCGGGAGTGGTGAAAAACTGTTTCTT.

This clonotype is categorized as medium-sized. V is TRBV28 and J is TRBJ2-1; 12 bases fit TRBD2. In germline, CDR1 is MDHEN, CDR2 SYDVKM. The CDR3 covers 17 residues. Trimming removed 2 bases from V and 3 bases from J; junction bases left unmatched: 5. The CDR3: CASSLRLAGVGYNEQFF. CDR3 DNA: TGTGCCAGCAGTTTAAGACTAGCGGGAGTTGGCTACAATGAGCAGTTCTTC.

A word on this clonotype: A much larger clone differs from this one at a single base, so this may be a read error. V gene TRBV30 combines with J gene TRBJ2-1; possible D gene TRBD1, 5 bases. Germline loops: CDR1 GTSNPN, CDR2 SVGIG (reference sequence). The CDR3 loop spans 11 amino acids. The CDR3: CAGHSVAEQSF. Here the CDR3 DNA reads TGTGCCGGACACAGTGTTGCTGAGCAGTCCTTC.

This clonotype was observed at least ten times. This chain uses TRBV2 with TRBJ1-4; D is ambiguous. The CDR3 extends over 14 amino acids. Trimming pared 4 bases from V and 0 bases from J, leaving 6 bases between. The germline gives CDR1 SNHLY, CDR2 FYNNEI. The CDR3 region has the DNA TGTGCCAGCAGTGTCAGTCCAACTAATGAAAAACTGTTTTTT. It yields the protein CASSVSPTNEKLFF.

By sample fraction, this clonotype is large. The rearrangement links TRBV29-1 to TRBJ2-1; no reliable D call. Trimming left V 2 bases short and J 5 bases short, with 10 bases between. The CDR3 is 13 amino acids. CDR1 is SQVTM, CDR2 ANQGSEA, per germline. The DNA for the CDR3 is TGCAGCGTTGAAAAGTGGGAAAACAATGAGCAGTTCTTC. Translation: CSVEKWENNEQFF.

This clonotype was picked up many times. This chain uses TRBV21-1 with TRBJ2-3; TRBD1, the table's D call, was not compared with the DNA. TRBV21-1 is an annotated pseudogene. The CDR3 spans 17 residues. The CDR3 DNA is TGTGCCAGCAGCAAAATTGCGACAGAACAGAGCACAGATACGCAGTATTTT. This encodes CASSKIATEQSTDTQYF.

This clonotype is labeled as medium-sized (0.01 to 0.1%). The chain is built from TRBV6-6 and TRBJ2-7, with 8 bases identical to TRBD1. J lost 6 bases, V lost 9 bases, and 7 bases had no gene match. This CDR3 region has 12 residues. Germline V gene sequence: CDR1 MNHNY, CDR2 SVGAGI (reference sequence). CDR3 amino acids: CASRDRPSEQYF. In DNA form, the CDR3 reads TGTGCCAGTAGGGACAGGCCCAGCGAGCAGTACTTC.

Relative to its sample, this clonotype is medium-sized. J is TRBJ2-3 and V is TRBV27, with D possibly being TRBD2 (5 bases). Trimming took 6 bases from V and 4 from J, leaving 11 bases between them. Germline V gene data show CDR1 as MNHEY and CDR2 as SMNVEV (reference sequence). The CDR3 covers 13 residues. The CDR3 DNA sequence: TGTGCCAGCAGGGCTAGCTTCGCAGATACGCAGTATTTT. Translating it yields CASRASFADTQYF.

This clonotype has ten or more counts. Its ends do not fully match the called genes, so a read error is possible. The gene calls are TRBV20-1 and TRBJ2-1; D may correspond to TRBD1 or TRBD2 (5 bases each). CDR3 length equals 14 residues. Germline V gene lookup returns CDR1 DFQATT and CDR2 SNEGSKA (reference sequence). The CDR3 DNA reads TGCAGTTCCACCGGGACCAGGACCTACAATGAGCAGTCCTTC. Protein: CSSTGTRTYNEQSF.

This clonotype was picked up many times. The CDR3 reads CASSLGAGSGGTQYF. CDR3 bases: TGTGCCAGCAGCTTAGGAGCGGGATCGGGCGGGACCCAGTACTTC. This rearrangement joins TRBV7-9 to TRBJ2-5; 7 bases are a match to TRBD2. The CDR3 runs to 15 residues. V lost 1 base, J lost 7 bases, and 9 bases stayed unmatched. CDR1 SEHNR and CDR2 FQNEAQ come from the germline V gene (reference sequence).

This clonotype appeared many times. V and J are TRBV6-1 and TRBJ2-1, with 7 bases that match TRBD2. CDR3 size: 20 residues. Germline loops: CDR1 MNHNS, CDR2 SASEGT. V lost 3 bases to trimming and J lost 0 bases; unmatched junction nucleotides: 17. The CDR3 region is CASSDGSGGRLILSYNEQFF. CDR3 nucleotide sequence: TGTGCCAGCAGTGATGGGTCGGGCGGGAGACTCATCCTCTCCTACAATGAGCAGTTCTTC.

Comment on this clonotype: Given a much more abundant clone one base away, this may be a read error. The chain couples TRBV20-1 to TRBJ1-2, with 8 nucleotides matching TRBD1. Germline V gene lookup returns CDR1 DFQATT and CDR2 SNEGSKA (reference sequence). CDR3 length equals 14 residues. This CDR3 reads CSAGAPGGYYDYTF. The CDR3 DNA reads as TGCAGTGCTGGAGCTCCAGGGGGCTACTATGACTACACCTTC.

Concerning this clonotype itself: One end of the junction varies from germline; a read error may be responsible. The gene calls are TRBV7-9 and TRBJ2-2; 7 nucleotides line up with TRBD2. This CDR3 is 16 amino acids long. CDR1 SEHNR and CDR2 FQNEAQ come from the germline V gene (reference sequence). For the CDR3, the DNA is TGTGTCAGCAGTCCCCTGACTAGCCGGGGCACCGGGGAGCTGTTTTTT. The encoded protein is CVSSPLTSRGTGELFF. The variable domain in full, with the rest retrieved from reference TRBV7-9 and TRBJ2-2, is DTGVSQNPRHKITKRGQNVTFRCDPISEHNRLYWYRQTLGQGPEFLTYFQNEAQLEKSRLLSDRFSAERPKGSFSTLEIQRTEQGDSAMYLCVSSPLTSRGTGELFFGEGSRLTVL.

By sample fraction, this clonotype is medium-sized. The chain employs TRBV4-1 and TRBJ1-5; D unresolved. V dropped 4 bases and J dropped 4 bases, with 14 bases sitting between them. The CDR3 sequence is 15 residues long. Germline CDR1 MGHRA, CDR2 YSYEKL. In nucleotides, the CDR3 is TGCGCCAGCAGCCCACTCGGGGTGCCAAATCAGCCCCAGCATTTT. This codes for CASSPLGVPNQPQHF.

Sample share makes this clonotype medium-sized (0.01 to 0.1%). V is TRBV29-1 and J is TRBJ2-1, with D possibly matching TRBD2 (5 bases). V was clipped by 0 bases and J by 4 bases, with 19 bases between them. The germline V gene encodes CDR1 SQVTM and CDR2 ANQGSEA. The length of the CDR3 is 17 residues. CDR3 amino acids: CSVEDRSGGGAYNEQFF. DNA for the CDR3: TGCAGCGTTGAAGATCGGTCAGGAGGCGGCGCTTACAATGAGCAGTTCTTC.

This clonotype was observed many times. The chain carries TRBV2 and TRBJ2-1; 15 nucleotides match TRBD2. V was clipped by 8 bases and J by 9 bases; unmatched bases: 8. Per the germline V gene, CDR1 is SNHLY and CDR2 is FYNNEI. This CDR3 region has 15 residues. The CDR3 DNA is TGTGCCAGCGGGGCCGCGGGACTAGCGGGAGGTGAGCAGTTCTTC. This sequence encodes CASGAAGLAGGEQFF.